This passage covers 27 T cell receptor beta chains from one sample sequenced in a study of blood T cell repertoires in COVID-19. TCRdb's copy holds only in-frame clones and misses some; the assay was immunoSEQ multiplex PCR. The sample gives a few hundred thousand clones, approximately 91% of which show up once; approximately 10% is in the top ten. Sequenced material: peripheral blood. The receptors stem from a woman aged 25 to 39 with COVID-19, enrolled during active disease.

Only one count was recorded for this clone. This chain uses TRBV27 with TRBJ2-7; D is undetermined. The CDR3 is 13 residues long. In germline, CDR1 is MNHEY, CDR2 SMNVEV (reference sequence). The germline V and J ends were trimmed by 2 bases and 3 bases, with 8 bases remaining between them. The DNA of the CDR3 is TGTGCCAGCAGTTTAAGCACGTTCTACGAGCAGTACTTC. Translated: CASSLSTFYEQYF.

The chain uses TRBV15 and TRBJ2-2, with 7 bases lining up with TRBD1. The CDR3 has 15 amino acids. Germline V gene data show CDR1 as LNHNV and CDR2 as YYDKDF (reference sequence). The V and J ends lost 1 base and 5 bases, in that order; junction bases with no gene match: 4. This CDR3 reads CATSRGTGGTGELFF. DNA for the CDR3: TGTGCCACCAGCAGAGGGACAGGAGGAACCGGGGAGCTGTTTTTT.

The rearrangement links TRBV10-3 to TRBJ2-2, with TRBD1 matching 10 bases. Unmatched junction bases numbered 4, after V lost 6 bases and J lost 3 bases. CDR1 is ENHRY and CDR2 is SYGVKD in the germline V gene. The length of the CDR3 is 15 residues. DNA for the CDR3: TGTGCCATCAGGACAGGGGGCTATGACACCGGGGAGCTGTTTTTT. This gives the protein CAIRTGGYDTGELFF.

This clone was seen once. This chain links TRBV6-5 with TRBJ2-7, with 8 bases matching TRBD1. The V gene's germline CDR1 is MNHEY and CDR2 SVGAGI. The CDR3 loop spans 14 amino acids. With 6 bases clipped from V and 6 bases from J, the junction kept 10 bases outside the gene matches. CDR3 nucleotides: TGTGCCAGCAGGCCGGGGAGAACAGGGGGCGAGCAGTACTTC. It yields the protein CASRPGRTGGEQYF.

The CDR3 bases are TGTGCCAGCACTAGCGGGATGGGCTACGAGCAGTACTTC. This gives the protein CASTSGMGYEQYF. V is TRBV6-5 and J is TRBJ2-7; 9 bases align to TRBD2. Trimming removed 7 bases from V and 3 bases from J; junction bases left unmatched: 4. The germline V gene has CDR1 MNHEY and CDR2 SVGAGI. The CDR3 covers 13 residues.

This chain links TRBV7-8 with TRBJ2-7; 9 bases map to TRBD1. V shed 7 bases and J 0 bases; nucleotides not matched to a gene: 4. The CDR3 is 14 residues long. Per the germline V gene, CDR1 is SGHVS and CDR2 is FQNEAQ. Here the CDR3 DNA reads TGTGCCAGCACCCGGGACAGGGTCTCCTACGAGCAGTACTTC. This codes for CASTRDRVSYEQYF.

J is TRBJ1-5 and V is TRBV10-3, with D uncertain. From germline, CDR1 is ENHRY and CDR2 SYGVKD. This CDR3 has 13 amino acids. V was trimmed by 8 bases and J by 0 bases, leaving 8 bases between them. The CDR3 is CAIASDSNQPQHF. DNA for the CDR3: TGTGCCATCGCATCAGATAGCAATCAGCCCCAGCATTTT.

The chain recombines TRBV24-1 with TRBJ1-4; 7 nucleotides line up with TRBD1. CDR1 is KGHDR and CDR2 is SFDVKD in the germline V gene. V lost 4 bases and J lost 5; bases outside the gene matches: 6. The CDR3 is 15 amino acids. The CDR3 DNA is TGTGCCACCAGTGACCGGGACAGCTCGAATGAAAAACTGTTTTTT. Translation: CATSDRDSSNEKLFF.

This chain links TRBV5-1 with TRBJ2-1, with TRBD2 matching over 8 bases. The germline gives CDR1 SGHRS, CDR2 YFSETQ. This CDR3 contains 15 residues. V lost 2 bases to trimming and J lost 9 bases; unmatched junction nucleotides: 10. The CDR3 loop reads CASSFSGTRRGEQFF. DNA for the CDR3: TGCGCCAGCAGCTTTAGCGGGACTAGGCGTGGTGAGCAGTTCTTC.

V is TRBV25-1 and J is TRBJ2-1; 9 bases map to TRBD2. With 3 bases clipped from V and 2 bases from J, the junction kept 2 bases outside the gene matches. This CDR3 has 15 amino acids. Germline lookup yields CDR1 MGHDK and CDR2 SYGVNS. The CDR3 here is CASSEAGGPYNEQFF. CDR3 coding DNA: TGTGCCAGCAGTGAGGCGGGAGGGCCCTACAATGAGCAGTTCTTC. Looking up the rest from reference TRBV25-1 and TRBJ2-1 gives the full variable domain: EADIYQTPRYLVIGTGKKITLECSQTMGHDKMYWYQQDPGMELHLIHYSYGVNSTEKGDLSSESTVSRIRTEHFPLTLESARPSHTSQYLCASSEAGGPYNEQFFGPGTRLTVL.

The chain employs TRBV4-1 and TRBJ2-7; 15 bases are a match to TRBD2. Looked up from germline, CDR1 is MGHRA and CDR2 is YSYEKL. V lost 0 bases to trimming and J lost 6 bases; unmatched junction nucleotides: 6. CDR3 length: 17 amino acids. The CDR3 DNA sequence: TGCGCCAGCAGCCAAGAAGGACTAGCGGGAGGGCCGGGCGAGCAGTACTTC. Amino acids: CASSQEGLAGGPGEQYF.

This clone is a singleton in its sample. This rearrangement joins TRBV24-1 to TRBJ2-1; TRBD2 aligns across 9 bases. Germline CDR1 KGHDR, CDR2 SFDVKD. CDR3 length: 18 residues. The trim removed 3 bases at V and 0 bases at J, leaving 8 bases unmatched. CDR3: CATSDPSGVDGSYNEQFF. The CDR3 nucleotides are TGTGCCACCAGTGATCCTAGCGGGGTCGACGGCTCCTACAATGAGCAGTTCTTC.

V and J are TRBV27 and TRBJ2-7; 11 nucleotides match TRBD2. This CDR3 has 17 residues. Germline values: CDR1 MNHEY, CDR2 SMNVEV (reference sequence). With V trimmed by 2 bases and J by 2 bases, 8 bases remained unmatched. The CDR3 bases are TGTGCCAGCAGTTTACTGCTAGCGGGAGGATCAACCTACGAGCAGTACTTC. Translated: CASSLLLAGGSTYEQYF.

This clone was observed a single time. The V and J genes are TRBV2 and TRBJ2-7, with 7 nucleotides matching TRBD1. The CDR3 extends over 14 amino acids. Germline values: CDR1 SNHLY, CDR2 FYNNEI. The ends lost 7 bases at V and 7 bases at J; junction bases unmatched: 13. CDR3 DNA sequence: TGTGCCAGCAAGAAGACAGGGCTCTTCTGGGAGCAGTACTTC. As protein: CASKKTGLFWEQYF.

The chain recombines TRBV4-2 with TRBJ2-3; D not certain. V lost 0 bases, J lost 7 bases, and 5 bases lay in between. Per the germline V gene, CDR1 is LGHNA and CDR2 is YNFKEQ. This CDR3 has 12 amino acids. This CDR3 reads CASSQDSHTQYF. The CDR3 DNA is TGTGCCAGCAGCCAAGACAGTCATACGCAGTATTTT.

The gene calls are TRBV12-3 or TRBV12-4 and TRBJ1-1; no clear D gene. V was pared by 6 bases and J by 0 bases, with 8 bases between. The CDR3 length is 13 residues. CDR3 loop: CASSPWLNTEAFF. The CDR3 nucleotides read TGTGCCAGCAGCCCCTGGCTGAACACTGAAGCTTTCTTT.

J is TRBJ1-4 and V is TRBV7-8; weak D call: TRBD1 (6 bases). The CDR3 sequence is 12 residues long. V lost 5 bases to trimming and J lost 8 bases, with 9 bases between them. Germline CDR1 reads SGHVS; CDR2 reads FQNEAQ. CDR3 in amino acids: CASSPQGEKLFF. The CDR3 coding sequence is TGTGCCAGCAGCCCCCAGGGGGAAAAACTGTTTTTT. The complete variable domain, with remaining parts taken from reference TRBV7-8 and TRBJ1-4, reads GAGVSQSPRYKVAKRGQDVALRCDPISGHVSLFWYQQALGQGPEFLTYFQNEAQLDKSGLPSDRFFAERPEGSVSTLKIQRTQQEDSAVYLCASSPQGEKLFFGSGTQLSVL.

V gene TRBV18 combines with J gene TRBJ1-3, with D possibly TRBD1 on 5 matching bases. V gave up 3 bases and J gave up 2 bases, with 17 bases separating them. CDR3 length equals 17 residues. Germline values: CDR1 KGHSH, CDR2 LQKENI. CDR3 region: CASSPQGSYVAGNTIYF. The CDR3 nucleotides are TGTGCCAGCTCACCCCAGGGATCATACGTCGCTGGAAACACCATATATTTT.

This chain's CDR3 is CASSQSQANYGYTF. In nucleotides, the CDR3 is TGTGCCAGCAGTCAATCGCAGGCCAACTATGGCTACACCTTC. V is TRBV28 and J is TRBJ1-2; D is uncertain. Between the trimmed V and J ends, which lost 5 bases and 2 bases, there was a span of 12 bases. Germline CDR1 reads MDHEN; CDR2 reads SYDVKM. The CDR3 is 14 amino acids.

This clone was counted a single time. The CDR3 loop reads CASSFPGHRTRNYGYTF. CDR3 nucleotide sequence: TGTGCCAGCAGCTTTCCGGGACATCGGACACGGAACTATGGCTACACCTTC. The genes are TRBV5-4 and TRBJ1-2; maybe TRBD1 (6 bases). Trimming removed 2 bases at V and 2 bases at J, with 19 bases between. The CDR3 runs 17 residues. Germline loops: CDR1 SGHNT, CDR2 YYREEE (reference sequence).

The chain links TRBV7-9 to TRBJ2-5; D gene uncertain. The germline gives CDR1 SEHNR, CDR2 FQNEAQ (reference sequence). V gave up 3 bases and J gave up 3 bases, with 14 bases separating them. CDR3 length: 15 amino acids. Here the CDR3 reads CASSFNTQTKETQYF. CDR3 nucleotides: TGTGCCAGCAGCTTCAACACCCAGACAAAAGAGACCCAGTACTTC. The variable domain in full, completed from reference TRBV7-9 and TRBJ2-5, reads DTGVSQNPRHKITKRGQNVTFRCDPISEHNRLYWYRQTLGQGPEFLTYFQNEAQLEKSRLLSDRFSAERPKGSFSTLEIQRTEQGDSAMYLCASSFNTQTKETQYFGPGTRLLVL.

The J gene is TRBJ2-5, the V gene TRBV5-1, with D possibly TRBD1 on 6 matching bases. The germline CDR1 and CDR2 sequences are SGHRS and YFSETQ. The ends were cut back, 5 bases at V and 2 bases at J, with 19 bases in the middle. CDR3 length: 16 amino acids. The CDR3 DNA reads TGCGCCAGCAGGTTATCTACAGGGAACTTTCAAGAGACCCAGTACTTC. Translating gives CASRLSTGNFQETQYF.

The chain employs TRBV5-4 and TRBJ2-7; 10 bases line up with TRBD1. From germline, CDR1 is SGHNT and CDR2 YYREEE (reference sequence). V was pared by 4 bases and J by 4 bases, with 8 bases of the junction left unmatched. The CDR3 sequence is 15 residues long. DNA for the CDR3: TGTGCCAGCAGCCCCCGGGACAGGGGCTCGTACGAGCAGTACTTC. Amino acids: CASSPRDRGSYEQYF.

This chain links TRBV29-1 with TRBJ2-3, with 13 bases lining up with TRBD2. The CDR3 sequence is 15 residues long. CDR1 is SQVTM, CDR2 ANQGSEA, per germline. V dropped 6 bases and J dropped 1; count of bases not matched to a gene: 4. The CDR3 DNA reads TGCAGCGTCGATACTAGCGGGAGGGGCACAGATACGCAGTATTTT. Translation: CSVDTSGRGTDTQYF.

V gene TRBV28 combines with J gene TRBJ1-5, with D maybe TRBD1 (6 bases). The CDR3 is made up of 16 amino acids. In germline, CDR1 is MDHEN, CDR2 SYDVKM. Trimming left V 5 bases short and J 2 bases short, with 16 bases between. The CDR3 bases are TGTGCCAGCAGTCCGAACAGGGCTCAAGGCAATCAGCCCCAGCATTTT. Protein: CASSPNRAQGNQPQHF. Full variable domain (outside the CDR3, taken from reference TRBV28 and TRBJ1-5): DVKVTQSSRYLVKRTGEKVFLECVQDMDHENMFWYRQDPGLGLRLIYFSYDVKMKEKGDIPEGYSVSREKKERFSLILESASTNQTSMYLCASSPNRAQGNQPQHFGDGTRLSIL.

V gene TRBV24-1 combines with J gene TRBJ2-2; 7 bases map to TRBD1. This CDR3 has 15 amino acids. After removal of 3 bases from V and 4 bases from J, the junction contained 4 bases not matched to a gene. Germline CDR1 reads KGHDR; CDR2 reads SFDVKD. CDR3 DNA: TGTGCCACCAGTGATCAGGGACAGTCCACCGGGGAGCTGTTTTTT. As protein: CATSDQGQSTGELFF.

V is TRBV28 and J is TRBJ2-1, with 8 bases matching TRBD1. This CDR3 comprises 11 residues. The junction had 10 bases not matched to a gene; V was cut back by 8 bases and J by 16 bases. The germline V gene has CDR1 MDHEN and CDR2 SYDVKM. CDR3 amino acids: CASCEDREQFF. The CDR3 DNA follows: TGTGCCAGCTGCGAGGACAGGGAACAATTCTTC.